Listed here are 12 T cell receptor beta chains from one sample, sequenced in a study of blood T cell repertoires in COVID-19 (dated by TCRdb to the early 2020s). Libraries were prepared through the immunoSEQ multiplex PCR assay. TCRdb took over this immuneACCESS table, retaining in-frame rearrangements with V and J assigned. Such tables are incomplete; in checked studies, under half of the missing clones stem from an unresolved V gene, and the remainder is unexplained. The sample table lists roughly 250,000 clones, about 90% of them with a count of one. Together, the top ten hold roughly 1.2% of the sample. Sequencing was carried out using PBMCs or T cells enriched from blood (not recorded which). Receptor source: a human donor in a cohort exposed to, infected with or recovered from COVID-19 (not recorded which). The donor label of this sample is uncertain.

This chain joins TRBV5-1 and TRBJ2-6, with TRBD2 matching 11 bases. V was pared by 4 bases and J by 0 bases, with 9 bases of the junction left unmatched. Germline CDR1 SGHRS, CDR2 YFSETQ. This CDR3 has 19 amino acids. The CDR3 sequence: CASSLKTSGVSSGANVLTF. The CDR3 nucleotides are TGCGCCAGCAGCCTAAAGACTAGCGGGGTATCCTCTGGGGCCAACGTCCTGACTTTC.

This chain links TRBV6-5 with TRBJ1-2, with D uncertain. Germline V gene sequence: CDR1 MNHEY, CDR2 SVGAGI. This CDR3 is 11 amino acids long. Trimming took off 6 bases at V and 8 bases at J, with 10 bases between the two ends. CDR3 sequence reads: CASRAVQGYTF. DNA of the CDR3: TGTGCCAGCAGGGCAGTACAAGGCTACACCTTC.

The chain combines TRBV18 with TRBJ2-7; 12 bases are shared with TRBD1. The V gene's germline CDR1 is KGHSH and CDR2 LQKENI. The CDR3 extends over 20 amino acids. V lost 1 base to trimming and J lost 0 bases; unmatched junction nucleotides: 13. This CDR3 reads CASSPQLPGQGASGSYEQYF. CDR3 coding DNA: TGTGCCAGCTCACCACAACTTCCGGGACAGGGGGCCTCGGGCTCCTACGAGCAGTACTTC.

The genes are TRBV4-1 and TRBJ1-1; a possible D gene is TRBD1 (5 bases). The CDR3 has 15 amino acids. Deletions cut 4 bases from V and 2 bases from J, with 14 bases between. Germline-derived CDR1 and CDR2 are MGHRA and YSYEKL. The CDR3 bases are TGCGCCAGCAGCCCAGGAGGGGTCATAAACACTGAAGCTTTCTTT. Encoded protein: CASSPGGVINTEAFF.

The J gene is TRBJ1-6, the V gene TRBV9; 10 positions match TRBD1. Germline V lookup: CDR1 SGDLS, CDR2 YYNGEE. The CDR3 totals 16 residues. With V trimmed by 3 bases and J by 6 bases, 6 bases remained unmatched. CDR3 residues: CASSASRDRGNSPLHF. CDR3 sequence (DNA): TGTGCCAGCAGCGCCTCCCGGGACAGGGGTAATTCACCCCTCCACTTT.

The V gene is TRBV11-3, the J gene TRBJ2-2; D ambiguous. Trimming pared 5 bases from V and 4 bases from J, leaving 8 bases between. CDR1 is SGHNT and CDR2 is YENEEA in the germline V gene. The CDR3 extends over 13 amino acids. The CDR3 is CASSGQVTGELFF. The CDR3, as DNA: TGTGCCAGCAGCGGTCAGGTCACCGGGGAGCTGTTTTTT. Full variable domain (missing parts from reference TRBV11-3 and TRBJ2-2): EAGVVQSPRYKIIEKKQPVAFWCNPISGHNTLYWYLQNLGQGPELLIRYENEEAVDDSQLPKDRFSAERLKGVDSTLKIQPAELGDSAVYLCASSGQVTGELFFGEGSRLTVL.

The chain has TRBV2 and TRBJ2-3; 7 bases are a match to TRBD2. With 4 bases clipped from V and 0 bases from J, the junction kept 4 bases outside the gene matches. The CDR3 is made up of 15 amino acids. Germline V gene data show CDR1 as SNHLY and CDR2 as FYNNEI. The CDR3 nucleotides are TGTGCCAGCAGTGGGTTCGGGGGGAGCACAGATACGCAGTATTTT. Translated, it gives CASSGFGGSTDTQYF.

V is TRBV27 and J is TRBJ2-3; 7 nucleotides match TRBD2. Per germline, CDR1 MNHEY and CDR2 SMNVEV (reference sequence). J was trimmed by 2 bases and V by 6 bases; bases with no gene match: 5. This CDR3 is built from 14 residues. The CDR3 nucleotides read TGTGCCAGCAGACCTAGCGGATCCACAGATACGCAGTATTTT. Protein sequence: CASRPSGSTDTQYF.

The chain employs TRBV18 and TRBJ1-2; D possibly corresponds to TRBD1 (6 bases). The CDR3 contains 16 residues. CDR1 and CDR2 from the germline V gene are KGHSH and LQKENI. V was clipped by 0 bases and J by 1 base, with 12 bases between them. The CDR3 is CASSPPSGVLNYGYTF. The DNA for the CDR3 is TGTGCCAGCTCACCACCCTCAGGGGTTCTTAACTATGGCTACACCTTC. Full variable domain (missing parts from reference TRBV18 and TRBJ1-2): NAGVMQNPRHLVRRRGQEARLRCSPMKGHSHVYWYRQLPEEGLKFMVYLQKENIIDESGMPKERFSAEFPKEGPSILRIQQVVRGDSAAYFCASSPPSGVLNYGYTFGSGTRLTVV.

The genes are TRBV5-1 and TRBJ1-1, with D unclear. Germline lookup yields CDR1 SGHRS and CDR2 YFSETQ. The V end lost 0 bases, the J end lost 5 bases, and 11 bases lay between the germline ends. The CDR3 loop spans 14 amino acids. The CDR3: CASSLGLRWTEAFF. The CDR3, as DNA: TGCGCCAGCAGCTTGGGGTTGCGTTGGACTGAAGCTTTCTTT.

The chain combines TRBV9 with TRBJ1-2; D uncertain. V lost 0 bases, J lost 3 bases, and 12 bases lay in between. CDR3 size: 15 residues. Germline CDR1 reads SGDLS; CDR2 reads YYNGEE. The CDR3 loop is CASSVDGRSHYGYTF. In DNA, the CDR3 is TGTGCCAGCAGCGTAGACGGGAGGTCTCACTATGGCTACACCTTC.

The chain has TRBV18 and TRBJ2-3, with 7 bases aligning to TRBD1. This CDR3 spans 13 amino acids. V shed 4 bases and J 4 bases; nucleotides not matched to a gene: 2. Germline V gene data show CDR1 as KGHSH and CDR2 as LQKENI. The CDR3 sequence is CASSRGQSDTQYF. The CDR3 DNA reads as TGTGCCAGCTCACGGGGACAGTCAGATACGCAGTATTTT. Filled out from reference TRBV18 and TRBJ2-3, the complete variable domain reads NAGVMQNPRHLVRRRGQEARLRCSPMKGHSHVYWYRQLPEEGLKFMVYLQKENIIDESGMPKERFSAEFPKEGPSILRIQQVVRGDSAAYFCASSRGQSDTQYFGPGTRLTVL.